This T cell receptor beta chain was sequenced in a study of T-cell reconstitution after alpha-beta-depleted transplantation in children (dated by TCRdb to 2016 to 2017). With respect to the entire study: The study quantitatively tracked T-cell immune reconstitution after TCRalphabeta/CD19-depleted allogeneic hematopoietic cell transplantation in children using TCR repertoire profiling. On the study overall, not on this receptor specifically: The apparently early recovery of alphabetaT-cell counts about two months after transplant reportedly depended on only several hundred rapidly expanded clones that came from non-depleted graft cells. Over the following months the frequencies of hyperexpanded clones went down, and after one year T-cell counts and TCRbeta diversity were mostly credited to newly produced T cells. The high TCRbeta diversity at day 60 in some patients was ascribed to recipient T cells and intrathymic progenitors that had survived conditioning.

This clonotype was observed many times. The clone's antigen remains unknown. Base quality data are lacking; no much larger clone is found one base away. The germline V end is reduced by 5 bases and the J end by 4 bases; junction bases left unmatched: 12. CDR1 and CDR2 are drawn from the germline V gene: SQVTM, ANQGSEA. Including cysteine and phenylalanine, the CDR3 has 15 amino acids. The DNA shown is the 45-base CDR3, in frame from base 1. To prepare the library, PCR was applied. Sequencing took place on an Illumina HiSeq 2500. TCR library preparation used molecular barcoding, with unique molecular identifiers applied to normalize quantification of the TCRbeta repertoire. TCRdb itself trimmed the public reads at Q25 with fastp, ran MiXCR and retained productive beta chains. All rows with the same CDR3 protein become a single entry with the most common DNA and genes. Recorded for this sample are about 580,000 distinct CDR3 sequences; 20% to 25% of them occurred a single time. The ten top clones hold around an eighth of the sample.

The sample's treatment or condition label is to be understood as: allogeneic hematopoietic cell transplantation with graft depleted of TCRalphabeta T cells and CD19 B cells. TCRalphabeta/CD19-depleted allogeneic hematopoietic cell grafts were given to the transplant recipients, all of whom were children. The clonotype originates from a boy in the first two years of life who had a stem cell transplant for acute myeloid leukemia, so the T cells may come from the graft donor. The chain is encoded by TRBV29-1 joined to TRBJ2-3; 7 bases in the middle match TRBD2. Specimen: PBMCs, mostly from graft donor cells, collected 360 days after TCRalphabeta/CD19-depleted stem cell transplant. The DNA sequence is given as TGCAGCGTTCGATCGACTAGCCGGAGCGCAGATACGCAGTATTTT. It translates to CSVRSTSRSADTQYF.